This passage covers 5 T cell receptor beta chains from one sample sequenced in a study of CD8 T cells in Susac syndrome (dated by TCRdb to the late 2010s). The method was the immunoSEQ multiplex PCR assay. RNA was extracted using the RNeasy kit, and roughly 0.5 to 1 ug of the RNA was reverse transcribed with random hexamers. The public sequencing data were trimmed at Q25 with fastp and processed into clonotypes with MiXCR by TCRdb, which kept only in-frame beta chains. All rows with the same CDR3 protein become a single entry with the most common DNA and genes. For this sample there are 210,000 or so distinct CDR3 sequences; approximately 90% appear just once. The ten largest make up around 0.13% of the sample. Sequencing was carried out using CD8+ T cells from PBMCs. The source is a human donor with multiple sclerosis.

The J gene is TRBJ2-1, the V gene TRBV29-1; D may be TRBD2 (5 bases). CDR3 length: 13 amino acids. Germline values: CDR1 SQVTM, CDR2 ANQGSEA. Deletions cut 7 bases from V and 8 bases from J, with 18 bases between. The CDR3 protein is CSGSGYLFYEQFF. CDR3 sequence (DNA): TGCAGCGGTTCGGGGTATCTTTTTTATGAGCAGTTCTTC.

This clonotype appeared once. The chain links TRBV4-1 to TRBJ2-3, with D possibly TRBD2 on 6 matching bases. CDR3 size: 19 residues. Trimming took off 0 bases at V and 2 bases at J, with 21 bases between the two ends. Germline V gene sequence: CDR1 MGHRA, CDR2 YSYEKL. The CDR3 DNA sequence: TGCGCCAGCAGCCAAGAGACCCACGGGTGGGACTCATCCACAGATACGCAGTATTTT. It is translated as CASSQETHGWDSSTDTQYF.

This chain links TRBV29-1 with TRBJ2-7, with 7 bases matching TRBD2. V lost 6 bases and J lost 3; bases outside the gene matches: 8. Germline-derived CDR1 and CDR2 are SQVTM and ANQGSEA. This CDR3 contains 13 residues. The CDR3 DNA follows: TGCAGCGTGGGGGGGGGTACGAGCTACGAGCAGTACTTC. It is translated as CSVGGGTSYEQYF.

The chain links TRBV30 to TRBJ2-1; TRBD2 is a possible D gene (6 bases). This CDR3 has 17 residues. Looked up from germline, CDR1 is GTSNPN and CDR2 is SVGIG (reference sequence). V was shortened by 2 bases and J by 9 bases, with 26 bases between the two germline ends. CDR3 bases: TGTGCCTGGAGTCCACCCGACCGGGCTAACGGGAGAGTTGAGCAGTTCTTC. This translates into CAWSPPDRANGRVEQFF.

The chain combines TRBV20-1 with TRBJ2-7; TRBD2 matches 11 bases. Germline lookup yields CDR1 DFQATT and CDR2 SNEGSKA (reference sequence). The CDR3 loop spans 17 amino acids. Unmatched junction bases numbered 17, after V lost 0 bases and J lost 10 bases. The CDR3: CSARDIGWASGRHYQYF. The CDR3 nucleotides are TGCAGTGCTAGAGATATTGGCTGGGCTAGCGGGAGGCATTACCAGTACTTC.